These T cell receptor beta chains were read from a single sample in a study of CD8+CD57+ T cells in acquired aplastic anemia. TCRdb itself ran the reads through MiXCR, one entry per CDR3 protein. The sample gives about 160,000 distinct CDR3 sequences, 40% to 60% of which show up once; roughly 29% is in the top ten. The sequenced sample was sorted CD4+, CD8+, or CD8+CD57+ T cells (not recorded which) from PBMCs. Receptors were obtained from a human donor with aplastic anemia. Each CDR3 is given with its conserved first and last residue. A D gene is named only where the DNA matches it firmly. Clone size is given for some rows only: seen once, a few or many times, or a class if the clone is expanded.

clone_size	v_call	j_call	d_call	cdr3_nt	cdr3_aa
NA	TRBV10-3	TRBJ2-1	NA	TGTGCCATCAGTGAGTCTGGACCTTACAATGAGCAGTTCTTC	CAISESGPYNEQFF
few	TRBV15	TRBJ2-3	NA	TGTGCCACCAGCAGAGAGGGAAGCACAGATACGCAGTATTTT	CATSREGSTDTQYF
few	TRBV19	TRBJ2-1	TRBD1	TGTGCCAGTAGTGTGGGACAGACCTTCAATGAGCAGTTCTTC	CASSVGQTFNEQFF
many	TRBV6-1	TRBJ1-5	TRBD1	TGTGCCAGCGGCGTTGTAACCTCCGGGACAGGGAGCAATCAGCCCCAGCATTTT	CASGVVTSGTGSNQPQHF
NA	TRBV9	TRBJ2-5	NA	TGTGCCAGCAGCGTAGCTGGACAAGAGACCCAGTACTTC	CASSVAGQETQYF
NA	TRBV3-1	TRBJ2-1	TRBD2	TGTGCCAGCAGCCAAGATTCCGGGACTAGCGTCCACAATGAGCAGTTCTTC	CASSQDSGTSVHNEQFF
NA	TRBV19	TRBJ1-5	TRBD1	TGTGCCAGTACCTGGACAGGCGCCGCTAATCAGCCCCAGCATTTT	CASTWTGAANQPQHF
few	TRBV20-1	TRBJ1-1	TRBD1	TGCAGTGCTAGACTGACAGGGGTACGGGCTGAAGCTTTCTTT	CSARLTGVRAEAFF
few	TRBV30	TRBJ2-1	TRBD2	TGTGCCTGGAGTGGCCTAGCGGGAGGCTCCTACAATGAGCAGTTCTTC	CAWSGLAGGSYNEQFF
NA	TRBV24-1	TRBJ2-5	NA	TGTGCCACCAGTGACCCCGGGACGGCGGGCGTGGGGACCCAGTACTTC	CATSDPGTAGVGTQYF
many	TRBV20-1	TRBJ2-4	TRBD1	TGCAGTGCTGCACCTCCGGGACAGGGAAACATTCAGTACTTC	CSAAPPGQGNIQYF
NA	TRBV2	TRBJ2-1	TRBD2	TGTGCCAGCAGTTACCGGACTAGCGGGAGAAATGAGCAGTTCTTC	CASSYRTSGRNEQFF
once	TRBV20-1	TRBJ2-5	NA	TGCAGTGCTAGGATACAAGATACCCAGTACTTC	CSARIQDTQYF
once	TRBV20-1	TRBJ2-3	NA	TGCAGTGCTGTCATAGGGGAGACCAATACGCAGTATTTT	CSAVIGETNTQYF
once	TRBV5-6	TRBJ1-4	TRBD1	TGTGCCAGCACCTTCGACAGGGACAATGAAAACCTGTTTTTT	CASTFDRDNENLFF
once	TRBV7-6	TRBJ2-1	NA	TGTGCCAGCAGCTTAGAAGGGGGCTCCTACAATGAGCAGTTCTTC	CASSLEGGSYNEQFF
many	TRBV5-6	TRBJ2-2	NA	TGTGCCAGCAGCGGGGACACCGGGGAGCTGTTTTTT	CASSGDTGELFF
NA	TRBV5-5	TRBJ2-3	NA	TGTGCCAGCAGCTTGGACAGGCCCGCAGATACGCAGTATTTT	CASSLDRPADTQYF
NA	TRBV10-2	TRBJ2-5	TRBD1	TGCGCCAGCAGTGAATTGGGACAGGGGGAGACCCAGTACTTC	CASSELGQGETQYF
many	TRBV6-5	TRBJ2-1	TRBD2	TGTGCCAGCAGTTACCTCCCGGGAGGGCCGACTGATGAGCAGTTCTTC	CASSYLPGGPTDEQFF
many	TRBV9	TRBJ2-5	TRBD2	TGTGCCAGCAGCGACGGACTAGCGGGGAGACAAGAGACCCAGTACTTC	CASSDGLAGRQETQYF
NA	TRBV14	TRBJ2-1	NA	TGTGCCAGCGGTGCCTACAATGAGCAGTTCTTC	CASGAYNEQFF
NA	TRBV10-3	TRBJ1-2	NA	TGTGCCTGGGGGGAGTGGATTTATGGCTACACCTTC	CAWGEWIYGYTF
NA	TRBV3-1	TRBJ2-2	TRBD2	TGTGCCAGCAGCCTGGGGACTAGCCACACCGGGGAGCTGTTTTTT	CASSLGTSHTGELFF
NA	TRBV7-9	TRBJ2-2	NA	TGTGCCAGCAGCCCGACTAGTTCCGGGGAGCTGTTTTTT	CASSPTSSGELFF